The entry that follows covers one T cell receptor beta chain sequence. The CDR3 has 12 residues. The ends were cut back, 10 bases at V and 5 bases at J, with 15 bases in the middle. Germline V gene sequence: CDR1 MNHEY, CDR2 SMNVEV (reference sequence). The data originate from a study of CD8 T cells in Susac syndrome. When the RNA was reverse transcribed, random hexamers were used with an input of about 0.45 to 1 ug. TCRdb re-derived calls from the immunoSEQ multiplex PCR reads in MiXCR, one entry per CDR3 protein. The repertoire holds around 160,000 distinct CDR3 sequences, around 94% seen once, with around 0.14% in the top ten.

The chain is built from TRBV27 and TRBJ2-7; tentative D call: TRBD1 (7 bases). The sequencing input was CD4+ T cells from PBMCs. The source is a human donor in good health. For the CDR3, the DNA is TGTGCCACCCAGACAGGGAGGCACGAGCAGTACTTC. Protein: CATQTGRHEQYF.